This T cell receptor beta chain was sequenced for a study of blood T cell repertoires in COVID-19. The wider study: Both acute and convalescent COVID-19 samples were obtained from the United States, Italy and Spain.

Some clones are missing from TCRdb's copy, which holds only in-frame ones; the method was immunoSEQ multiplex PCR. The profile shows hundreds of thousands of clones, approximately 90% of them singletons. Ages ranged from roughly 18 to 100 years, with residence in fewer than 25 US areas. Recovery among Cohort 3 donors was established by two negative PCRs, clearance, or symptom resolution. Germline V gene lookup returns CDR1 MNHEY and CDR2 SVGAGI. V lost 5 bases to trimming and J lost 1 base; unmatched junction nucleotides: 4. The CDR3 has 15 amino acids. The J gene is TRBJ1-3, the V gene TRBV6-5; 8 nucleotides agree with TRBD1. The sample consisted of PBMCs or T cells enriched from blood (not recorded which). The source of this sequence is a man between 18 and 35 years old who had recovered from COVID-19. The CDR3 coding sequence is TGTGCCAGCAGTCCAGGACAGGGATCTGGAAACACCATATATTTT. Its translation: CASSPGQGSGNTIYF.